This is a list of T cell receptor beta chains from one sample in a study of breast tumors, draining lymph nodes, adjacent tissues. TCRdb redid the calling of the multiplex PCR reads with MiXCR, one entry per CDR3 protein. Of about 220,000 distinct CDR3 sequences detected, less than 45% appear once; the ten largest clones hold approximately 4%. Input material: axillary lymph node tissue. All receptors derive from a female donor with breast cancer. Some clones in this sample may be carry-over from other donors' samples. The CDR3 runs from the conserved cysteine through the conserved F or W. Fields, in order: D gene, V gene, clone size, J gene, CDR3 protein, CDR3 DNA. A D gene is named only where the DNA matches it firmly. The size field is filled for only some rows; it gives once, few, many or a size class.

D gene: TRBD1
V gene: TRBV20-1
clone size: -
J gene: TRBJ2-1
CDR3 protein: CSAYPTGVSSNEQFF
CDR3 DNA: TGCAGTGCCTACCCGACAGGGGTCTCCTCCAATGAGCAGTTCTTC

D gene: TRBD1
V gene: TRBV6-1
clone size: -
J gene: TRBJ1-4
CDR3 protein: CASRDTGATNEKLLF
CDR3 DNA: TGTGCCAGCAGAGACACAGGGGCCACTAATGAAAAACTGCTTTTT

D gene: -
V gene: TRBV6-1
clone size: many
J gene: TRBJ1-2
CDR3 protein: CASSSGAAQDYGYTF
CDR3 DNA: TGTGCCAGCAGTTCAGGGGCGGCCCAGGACTATGGCTACACCTTC

D gene: -
V gene: TRBV15
clone size: many
J gene: TRBJ1-5
CDR3 protein: CATRDGGLPNQPQHF
CDR3 DNA: TGTGCCACCAGGGATGGGGGGCTACCCAATCAGCCCCAGCATTTT

D gene: -
V gene: TRBV27
clone size: -
J gene: TRBJ2-1
CDR3 protein: CASNSGWPGEQFF
CDR3 DNA: TGTGCCAGCAACAGCGGGTGGCCTGGGGAGCAGTTCTTC

D gene: -
V gene: TRBV14
clone size: many
J gene: TRBJ2-7
CDR3 protein: CASSQGTSTYEQYF
CDR3 DNA: TGTGCCAGCAGCCAAGGAACCAGTACCTACGAGCAGTACTTC

D gene: -
V gene: TRBV5-1
clone size: many
J gene: TRBJ1-5
CDR3 protein: CASSPGGVGQPQHF
CDR3 DNA: TGCGCCAGCAGCCCCGGGGGAGTGGGCCAGCCCCAGCATTTT

D gene: -
V gene: TRBV7-2
clone size: once
J gene: TRBJ2-2
CDR3 protein: CASSRGAAGELFF
CDR3 DNA: TGTGCCAGCAGCAGGGGGGCGGCCGGGGAGCTGTTTTTT

D gene: -
V gene: TRBV7-8
clone size: -
J gene: TRBJ2-1
CDR3 protein: CASSLVGTRNEQFF
CDR3 DNA: TGTGCCAGCAGCTTAGTGGGCACCCGCAATGAGCAGTTCTTC

D gene: -
V gene: TRBV7-2
clone size: many
J gene: TRBJ1-3
CDR3 protein: CASSFYTSGNTIYF
CDR3 DNA: TGTGCCAGCAGCTTTTATACCTCTGGAAACACCATATATTTT

D gene: -
V gene: TRBV2
clone size: many
J gene: TRBJ2-2
CDR3 protein: CASSFHGELFF
CDR3 DNA: TGTGCCAGCAGTTTCCACGGGGAGCTGTTTTTT

D gene: TRBD2
V gene: TRBV25-1
clone size: many
J gene: TRBJ2-1
CDR3 protein: CASSETSGIVNEQFF
CDR3 DNA: TGTGCCAGCAGTGAAACTAGCGGGATCGTGAATGAGCAGTTCTTC

D gene: TRBD1
V gene: TRBV13
clone size: -
J gene: TRBJ1-4
CDR3 protein: CASSSGQGAANEKLFF
CDR3 DNA: TGTGCCAGCAGCTCAGGACAGGGGGCAGCTAATGAAAAACTGTTTTTT

D gene: TRBD1
V gene: TRBV11-2
clone size: few
J gene: TRBJ1-2
CDR3 protein: CASSLDPSGGMDGHTF
CDR3 DNA: TGTGCCAGCAGCTTAGATCCGTCAGGGGGCATGGATGGCCACACCTTC

D gene: TRBD1
V gene: TRBV7-8
clone size: -
J gene: TRBJ1-1
CDR3 protein: CASTRQGEGTEAFF
CDR3 DNA: TGTGCCAGCACCAGACAGGGCGAGGGCACTGAAGCTTTCTTT

D gene: -
V gene: TRBV25-1
clone size: -
J gene: TRBJ1-5
CDR3 protein: CASSQPGAHYSNQPQHF
CDR3 DNA: TGTGCCAGCAGCCAACCAGGGGCCCATTATAGCAATCAGCCCCAGCATTTT

D gene: -
V gene: TRBV7-9
clone size: -
J gene: TRBJ2-5
CDR3 protein: CASSLTRFNQETQYF
CDR3 DNA: TGTGCCAGCAGCTTAACCCGCTTTAACCAAGAGACCCAGTACTTC

D gene: -
V gene: TRBV5-1
clone size: -
J gene: TRBJ1-4
CDR3 protein: CASSLEAGGEKLFF
CDR3 DNA: TGCGCCAGCAGCTTGGAGGCGGGAGGTGAAAAACTGTTTTTT

D gene: TRBD2
V gene: TRBV20-1
clone size: many
J gene: TRBJ2-1
CDR3 protein: CSAELAGSYNEQFF
CDR3 DNA: TGCAGTGCTGAGCTAGCGGGCTCCTACAATGAGCAGTTCTTC

D gene: TRBD1
V gene: TRBV7-8
clone size: many
J gene: TRBJ1-2
CDR3 protein: CASSRWTGDLGYTF
CDR3 DNA: TGTGCCAGCAGCCGCTGGACAGGGGACTTAGGCTACACCTTC

D gene: -
V gene: TRBV13
clone size: many
J gene: TRBJ2-3
CDR3 protein: CASSLEGAPTDTQYF
CDR3 DNA: TGTGCCAGCAGCTTAGAGGGAGCTCCCACAGATACGCAGTATTTT

D gene: TRBD1
V gene: TRBV19
clone size: many
J gene: TRBJ1-4
CDR3 protein: CASSTSTGGNLATNEKLFF
CDR3 DNA: TGTGCCAGTAGTACTTCGACAGGGGGGAACCTAGCAACTAATGAAAAACTGTTTTTT

D gene: -
V gene: TRBV15
clone size: many
J gene: TRBJ2-1
CDR3 protein: CATSTRTPYNEQFF
CDR3 DNA: TGTGCCACCAGCACTAGGACTCCCTACAATGAGCAGTTCTTC

D gene: -
V gene: TRBV29-1
clone size: many
J gene: TRBJ2-3
CDR3 protein: CSVEGGTDTQYF
CDR3 DNA: TGCAGCGTTGAGGGGGGTACAGATACGCAGTATTTT

D gene: -
V gene: TRBV6-5
clone size: -
J gene: TRBJ1-3
CDR3 protein: CASTVGLSGNTIYF
CDR3 DNA: TGTGCCAGCACTGTTGGTCTTTCTGGAAACACCATATATTTT

D gene: -
V gene: TRBV20-1
clone size: many
J gene: TRBJ1-4
CDR3 protein: CSAIDSLRGEKLFF
CDR3 DNA: TGCAGTGCTATTGACAGCCTGAGGGGTGAAAAACTGTTTTTT

D gene: TRBD1
V gene: TRBV7-9
clone size: medium-sized
J gene: TRBJ1-2
CDR3 protein: CASSLESGQGGGYTF
CDR3 DNA: TGTGCCAGCAGCTTAGAGTCGGGACAGGGAGGCGGCTACACCTTC

D gene: -
V gene: TRBV9
clone size: -
J gene: TRBJ2-1
CDR3 protein: CASSVALAMGGQSF
CDR3 DNA: TGTGCCAGCAGCGTAGCACTAGCGATGGGGGGGCAGTCCTTC

D gene: -
V gene: TRBV24-1
clone size: -
J gene: TRBJ2-5
CDR3 protein: CATSDQAQETQYF
CDR3 DNA: TGTGCCACCAGTGATCAGGCCCAAGAGACCCAGTACTTC

D gene: -
V gene: TRBV20-1
clone size: few
J gene: TRBJ2-7
CDR3 protein: CSARDPTALSEQYF
CDR3 DNA: TGCAGTGCTAGAGACCCGACCGCCCTGAGCGAGCAGTACTTC

D gene: TRBD2
V gene: TRBV6-4
clone size: many
J gene: TRBJ2-1
CDR3 protein: CASSVSGSNHEQFF
CDR3 DNA: TGTGCCAGCAGTGTTAGCGGGAGTAACCATGAGCAGTTCTTC

D gene: TRBD2
V gene: TRBV20-1
clone size: many
J gene: TRBJ2-7
CDR3 protein: CSASAEAGPPRNEQYF
CDR3 DNA: TGCAGTGCTAGCGCGGAAGCGGGACCCCCGAGGAACGAGCAGTACTTC

D gene: -
V gene: TRBV6-1
clone size: -
J gene: TRBJ2-1
CDR3 protein: CASSEALPESSSRSSYNEQFF
CDR3 DNA: TGTGCCAGCAGTGAAGCGCTTCCCGAATCCAGTTCCCGGAGTTCCTACAATGAGCAGTTCTTC

D gene: -
V gene: TRBV7-6
clone size: many
J gene: TRBJ1-3
CDR3 protein: CASSPGQIIGNTIYF
CDR3 DNA: TGTGCCAGCAGCCCCGGACAGATAATAGGAAACACCATATATTTT

D gene: -
V gene: TRBV7-7
clone size: many
J gene: TRBJ2-1
CDR3 protein: CASSLALREGNEQFF
CDR3 DNA: TGTGCTAGCAGCTTAGCGCTACGGGAAGGGAATGAGCAGTTCTTC

D gene: -
V gene: TRBV25-1
clone size: -
J gene: TRBJ2-7
CDR3 protein: CASSEGGPEQYF
CDR3 DNA: TGTGCCAGCAGTGAAGGAGGGCCCGAGCAGTACTTC

D gene: -
V gene: TRBV5-1
clone size: -
J gene: TRBJ2-6
CDR3 protein: CASSLAPRTGANVLTF
CDR3 DNA: TGCGCCAGCAGCTTGGCACCCCGGACAGGGGCCAACGTCCTGACTTTC

D gene: TRBD2
V gene: TRBV20-1
clone size: -
J gene: TRBJ2-3
CDR3 protein: CSARTRGGARDTQYF
CDR3 DNA: TGCAGTGCTAGGACGCGCGGGGGGGCTAGGGATACGCAGTATTTT

D gene: TRBD2
V gene: TRBV7-8
clone size: -
J gene: TRBJ2-3
CDR3 protein: CASGRASGDTQYF
CDR3 DNA: TGTGCCAGCGGGAGGGCTAGCGGGGATACGCAGTATTTT

D gene: -
V gene: TRBV10-3
clone size: -
J gene: TRBJ2-6
CDR3 protein: CAISENPGSGANVLTF
CDR3 DNA: TGTGCCATCAGTGAGAATCCAGGGTCTGGGGCCAACGTCCTGACTTTC

D gene: -
V gene: TRBV24-1
clone size: many
J gene: TRBJ2-3
CDR3 protein: CATSDLANTDTQYF
CDR3 DNA: TGTGCCACCAGTGATTTAGCCAACACAGATACGCAGTATTTT

D gene: -
V gene: TRBV4-1
clone size: -
J gene: TRBJ2-6
CDR3 protein: CASSQVYGGANVLTF
CDR3 DNA: TGCGCCAGCAGCCAAGTATACGGGGGGGCCAACGTCCTGACTTTC

D gene: -
V gene: TRBV7-9
clone size: -
J gene: TRBJ2-5
CDR3 protein: CASSSSWRETQYF
CDR3 DNA: TGTGCCAGCAGCTCCTCGTGGCGAGAGACCCAGTACTTC

D gene: -
V gene: TRBV6-5
clone size: few
J gene: TRBJ1-4
CDR3 protein: CASSHSRATGEKLFF
CDR3 DNA: TGTGCCAGCAGTCACTCGAGGGCGACGGGAGAAAAACTGTTTTTT

D gene: TRBD2
V gene: TRBV24-1
clone size: -
J gene: TRBJ2-5
CDR3 protein: CATRLAGGSRETQYF
CDR3 DNA: TGTGCTACCCGACTAGCGGGAGGGTCACGGGAGACCCAGTACTTC

D gene: TRBD1
V gene: TRBV19
clone size: many
J gene: TRBJ2-7
CDR3 protein: CATRTGEYEQYF
CDR3 DNA: TGTGCCACCCGGACAGGGGAGTACGAGCAGTACTTC

D gene: -
V gene: TRBV11-3
clone size: many
J gene: TRBJ2-7
CDR3 protein: CASSWSGPSSYEQYF
CDR3 DNA: TGTGCCAGCAGTTGGAGCGGTCCGAGCTCCTACGAGCAGTACTTC

D gene: TRBD1
V gene: TRBV12-3/TRBV12-4
clone size: many
J gene: TRBJ1-4
CDR3 protein: CASSSYRGSGEKLFF
CDR3 DNA: TGTGCCAGCAGTTCTTACAGGGGGTCCGGTGAAAAACTGTTTTTT

D gene: -
V gene: TRBV20-1
clone size: many
J gene: TRBJ2-1
CDR3 protein: CSARDRAIPYNEQFF
CDR3 DNA: TGCAGTGCTAGAGACCGAGCGATCCCCTACAATGAGCAGTTCTTC

D gene: -
V gene: TRBV18
clone size: few
J gene: TRBJ1-2
CDR3 protein: CASSEAKNRADYGYTF
CDR3 DNA: TGTGCCAGCTCAGAAGCTAAAAACAGGGCTGACTATGGCTACACCTTC

D gene: -
V gene: TRBV15
clone size: many
J gene: TRBJ2-2
CDR3 protein: CATSRDVTGSTGELFF
CDR3 DNA: TGTGCCACCAGCAGAGATGTGACGGGTAGCACCGGGGAGCTGTTTTTT

D gene: -
V gene: TRBV6-1
clone size: many
J gene: TRBJ2-3
CDR3 protein: CASSDMSDTQYF
CDR3 DNA: TGTGCCAGCAGTGATATGTCAGATACGCAGTATTTT

D gene: TRBD2
V gene: TRBV20-1
clone size: many
J gene: TRBJ2-7
CDR3 protein: CSASPWTSGSYEQYF
CDR3 DNA: TGCAGTGCTAGTCCATGGACTAGCGGGAGCTACGAGCAGTACTTC

D gene: TRBD2
V gene: TRBV11-2
clone size: many
J gene: TRBJ2-7
CDR3 protein: CASSYPSGGGGEQYF
CDR3 DNA: TGTGCCAGCAGCTACCCATCGGGCGGGGGGGGCGAGCAGTACTTC